The clone carrying this T cell receptor beta chain was observed a single time. Its cognate antigen is unknown. This sample is drawn from a study of graft-versus-host responses after intestinal transplantation. Study-wide points: GvH clone levels peaked in circulation, and this peak was associated with early post-transplant HvG declines.

The CDR3 runs 13 residues. Trimming pared 2 bases from V and 0 bases from J, leaving 3 bases between. The V gene's germline CDR1 is SGHRS and CDR2 YFSETQ. Assay: immunoSEQ multiplex PCR; the TCRdb copy retains only in-frame clones and omits some. The sample has 75,000 to 95,000 clones; approximately 90% are singletons. The sample consisted of unstimulated CD4+ T cells sorted from spleen or lymph node cells, taken before transplant. The origin of this receptor is a human donor who was the organ donor for an intestinal transplant. V gene TRBV5-1 combines with J gene TRBJ1-5; D ambiguous. CDR3 amino acids: CASSFGSNQPQHF. In DNA form, the CDR3 reads TGCGCCAGCAGCTTCGGTAGCAATCAGCCCCAGCATTTT.